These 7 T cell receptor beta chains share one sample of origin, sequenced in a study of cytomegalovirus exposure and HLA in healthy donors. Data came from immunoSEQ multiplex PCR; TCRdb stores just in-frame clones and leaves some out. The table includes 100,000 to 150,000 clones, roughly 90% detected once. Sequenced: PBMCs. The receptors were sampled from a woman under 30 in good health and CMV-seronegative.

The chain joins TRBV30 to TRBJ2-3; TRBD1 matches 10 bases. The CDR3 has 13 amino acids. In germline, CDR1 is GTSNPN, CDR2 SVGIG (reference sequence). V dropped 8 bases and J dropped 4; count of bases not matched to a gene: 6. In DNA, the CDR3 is TGTGCCGGAAGACAGGGGGCCGCAGATACGCAGTATTTT. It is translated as CAGRQGAADTQYF.

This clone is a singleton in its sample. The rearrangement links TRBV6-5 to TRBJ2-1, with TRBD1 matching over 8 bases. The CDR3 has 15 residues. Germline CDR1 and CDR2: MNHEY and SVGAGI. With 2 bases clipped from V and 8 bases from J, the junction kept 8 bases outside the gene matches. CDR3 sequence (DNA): TGTGCCAGCAGTTACGACAGGGGACCCACTTATGAGCAGTTCTTC. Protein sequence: CASSYDRGPTYEQFF.

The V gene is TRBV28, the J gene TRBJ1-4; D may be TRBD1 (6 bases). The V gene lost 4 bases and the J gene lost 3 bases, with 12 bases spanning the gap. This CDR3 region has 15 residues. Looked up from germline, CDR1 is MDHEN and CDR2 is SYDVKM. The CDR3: CASSSPTGPNEKLFF. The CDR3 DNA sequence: TGTGCCAGCAGTTCACCGACAGGCCCTAATGAAAAACTGTTTTTT.

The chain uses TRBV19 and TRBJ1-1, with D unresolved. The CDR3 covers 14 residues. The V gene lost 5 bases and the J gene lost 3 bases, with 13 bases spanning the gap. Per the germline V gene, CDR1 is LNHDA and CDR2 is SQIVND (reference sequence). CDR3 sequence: CASSQGWEDTEAFF. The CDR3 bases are TGTGCCAGTAGTCAAGGGTGGGAGGACACTGAAGCTTTCTTT.

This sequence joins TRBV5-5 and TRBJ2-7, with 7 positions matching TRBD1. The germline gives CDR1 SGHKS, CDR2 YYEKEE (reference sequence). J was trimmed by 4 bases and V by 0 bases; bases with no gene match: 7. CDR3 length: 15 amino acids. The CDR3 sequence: CASSLVQTGRYEQYF. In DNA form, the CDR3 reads TGTGCCAGCAGCTTGGTCCAGACAGGGCGTTACGAGCAGTACTTC.

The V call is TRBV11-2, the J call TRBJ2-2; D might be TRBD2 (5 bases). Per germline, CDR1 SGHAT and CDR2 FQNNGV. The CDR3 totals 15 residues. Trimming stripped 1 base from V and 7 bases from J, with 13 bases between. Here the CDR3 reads CASSLVPGGGGELFF. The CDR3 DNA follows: TGTGCCAGCAGCTTAGTGCCAGGAGGTGGCGGGGAGCTGTTTTTT.

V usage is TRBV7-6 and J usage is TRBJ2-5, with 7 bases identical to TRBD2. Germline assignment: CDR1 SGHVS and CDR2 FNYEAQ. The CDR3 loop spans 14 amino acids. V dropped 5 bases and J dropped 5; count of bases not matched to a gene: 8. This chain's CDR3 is CASSPGTTGETQYF. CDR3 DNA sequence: TGTGCCAGCAGCCCCGGGACTACGGGGGAGACCCAGTACTTC. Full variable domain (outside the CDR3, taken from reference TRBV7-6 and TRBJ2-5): GAGVSQSPRYKVTKRGQDVALRCDPISGHVSLYWYRQALGQGPEFLTYFNYEAQQDKSGLPNDRFSAERPEGSISTLTIQRTEQRDSAMYRCASSPGTTGETQYFGPGTRLLVL.